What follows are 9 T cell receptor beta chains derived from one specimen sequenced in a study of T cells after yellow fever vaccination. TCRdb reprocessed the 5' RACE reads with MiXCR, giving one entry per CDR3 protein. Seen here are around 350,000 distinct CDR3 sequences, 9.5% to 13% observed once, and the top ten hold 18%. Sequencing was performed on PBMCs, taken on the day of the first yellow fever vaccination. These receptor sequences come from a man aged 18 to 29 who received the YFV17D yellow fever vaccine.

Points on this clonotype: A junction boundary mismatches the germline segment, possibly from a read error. For the CDR3, the DNA is TGTGCCGGCAGCCCCGTAGAGCTTGATGAGCAGTTCTTC. Translated: CAGSPVELDEQFF. The chain has TRBV7-9 and TRBJ2-1, with no clear D. Germline CDR1 and CDR2: SEHNR and FQNEAQ (reference sequence). CDR3 length: 13 residues. The variable domain in full, with the rest retrieved from reference TRBV7-9 and TRBJ2-1, is DTGVSQNPRHKITKRGQNVTFRCDPISEHNRLYWYRQTLGQGPEFLTYFQNEAQLEKSRLLSDRFSAERPKGSFSTLEIQRTEQGDSAMYLCAGSPVELDEQFFGPGTRLTVL.

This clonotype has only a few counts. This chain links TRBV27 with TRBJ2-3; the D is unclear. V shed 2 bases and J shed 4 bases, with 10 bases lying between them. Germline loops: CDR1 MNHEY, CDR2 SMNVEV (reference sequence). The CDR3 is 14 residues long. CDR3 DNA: TGTGCCAGCAGTTTACAGGCCACCCCAGATACGCAGTATTTT. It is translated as CASSLQATPDTQYF.

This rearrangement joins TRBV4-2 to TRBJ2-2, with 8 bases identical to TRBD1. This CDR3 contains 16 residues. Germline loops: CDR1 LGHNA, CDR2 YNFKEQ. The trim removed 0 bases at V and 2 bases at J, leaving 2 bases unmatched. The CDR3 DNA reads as TGTGCCAGCAGCCAAGATACAGGGGGTAACACCGGGGAGCTGTTTTTT. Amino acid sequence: CASSQDTGGNTGELFF.

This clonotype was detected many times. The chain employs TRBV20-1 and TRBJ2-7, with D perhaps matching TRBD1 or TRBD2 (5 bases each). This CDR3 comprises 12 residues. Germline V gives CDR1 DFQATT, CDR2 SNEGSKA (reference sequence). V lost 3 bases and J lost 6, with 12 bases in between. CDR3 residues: CSASRGFVEQYF. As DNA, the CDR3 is TGCAGTGCTAGCCGGGGCTTCGTCGAGCAGTACTTC.

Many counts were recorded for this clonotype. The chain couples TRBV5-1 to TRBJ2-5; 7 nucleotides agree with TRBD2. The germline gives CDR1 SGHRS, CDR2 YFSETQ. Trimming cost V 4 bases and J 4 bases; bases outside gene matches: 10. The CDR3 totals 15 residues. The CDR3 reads CASSPGGSQVETQYF. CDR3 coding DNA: TGCGCCAGCAGCCCCGGGGGGAGTCAAGTAGAGACCCAGTACTTC.

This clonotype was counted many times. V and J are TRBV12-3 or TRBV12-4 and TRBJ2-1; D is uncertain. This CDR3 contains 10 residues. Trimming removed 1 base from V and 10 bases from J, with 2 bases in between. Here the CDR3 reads CASSLGEQFF. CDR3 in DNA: TGTGCCAGCAGTTTAGGGGAGCAGTTCTTC.

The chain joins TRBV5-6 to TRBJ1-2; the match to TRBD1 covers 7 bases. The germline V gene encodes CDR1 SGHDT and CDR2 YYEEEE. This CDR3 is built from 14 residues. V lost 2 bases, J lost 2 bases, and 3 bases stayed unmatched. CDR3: CASSFGQANYGYTF. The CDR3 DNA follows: TGTGCCAGCAGCTTCGGACAGGCCAACTATGGCTACACCTTC.

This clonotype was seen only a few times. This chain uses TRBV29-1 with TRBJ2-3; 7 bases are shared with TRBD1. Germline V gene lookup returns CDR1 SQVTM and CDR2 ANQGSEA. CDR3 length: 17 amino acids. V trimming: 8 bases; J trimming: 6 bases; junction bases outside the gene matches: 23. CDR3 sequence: CSSRSFATGKAGDTQYF. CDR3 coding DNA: TGCAGCTCCCGGTCGTTTGCGACAGGGAAGGCAGGGGATACGCAGTATTTT.

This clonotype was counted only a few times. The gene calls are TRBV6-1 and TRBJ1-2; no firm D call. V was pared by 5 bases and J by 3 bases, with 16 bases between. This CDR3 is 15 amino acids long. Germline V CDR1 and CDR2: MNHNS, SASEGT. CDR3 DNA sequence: TGTGCCAGCAGTCAGGCTAAGGGTATTGACTATGGCTACACCTTC. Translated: CASSQAKGIDYGYTF.